This T cell receptor (beta chain) was observed in a study of blood T cell repertoires in COVID-19. For the study at large: Samples representing acute and convalescent COVID-19 were sourced from the United States, Italy and Spain. T cells, B-cell-depleted T cells, or PBMCs provided the cDNA or gDNA that served as material.

Donors in Cohort 3 who had recovered were those with two negative PCRs, healthcare professional clearance, or resolution of their symptoms. Germline-derived CDR1 and CDR2 are SQVTM and ANQGSEA. The ends lost 7 bases at V and 6 bases at J; junction bases unmatched: 13. CDR3 length: 15 residues. Original processing notes: By means of reference gene primer amplification, nucleated cell counts were estimated. Sequencing used immunoSEQ multiplex PCR; TCRdb keeps in-frame clones, though not all of them. V and J calls and clone size come straight from that table; D and trimming were deduced from the DNA. Of 490,000 or so clones listed, around nine tenths are singletons.

The receptor's source is a middle-aged woman who had recovered from COVID-19. The chain is built from TRBV29-1 and TRBJ2-1; TRBD1 agrees at 9 bases. The specimen sequenced was PBMCs or T cells enriched from blood (not recorded which). In DNA, the CDR3 is TGCAGCGACGGACTGACAGGGGGAGGTGGCAATGAGCAGTTCTTC. Translating it yields CSDGLTGGGGNEQFF.